Listed below are T cell receptor beta chains from one sample, sequenced in a study of blood T cell repertoires in COVID-19. Profiled with immunoSEQ multiplex PCR; TCRdb holds only in-frame clones, not every one. The table records about 50,000 clones, about 82% of them present only once. Sequencing was carried out using peripheral blood. These receptors were collected from an older woman with acute or convalescent COVID-19. Both conserved end residues are part of each CDR3. A D gene is named only where the DNA matches it firmly.

TRBJ2-7	TRBD2	TRBV13	TGTGCCAGCAGCCTCGCACTAGCGGGAGCCCACGAGCAGTACTTC	CASSLALAGAHEQYF
TRBJ2-2	NA	TRBV5-4	TGTGCCAGCAGCTTAGAGTCCGGGGAGCTGTTTTTT	CASSLESGELFF
TRBJ1-2	NA	TRBV19	TGTGCCAGTAGTATAATCGGACAGCAGAACTATGGCTACACCTTC	CASSIIGQQNYGYTF
TRBJ2-5	NA	TRBV11-2	TGTGCCAGCAGCCCGGGGGTTCTTCAAGAGACCCAGTACTTC	CASSPGVLQETQYF
TRBJ2-1	TRBD2	TRBV6-4	TGTGCCAGCAGTGAGACTAGCGGGGGGTACAATGAGCAGTTCTTC	CASSETSGGYNEQFF
TRBJ2-1	NA	TRBV30	TGTGCCTGGAGTGTGCTGCTCGGGGGAAATGAGCAGTTCTTC	CAWSVLLGGNEQFF
TRBJ2-7	NA	TRBV6-5	TGTGCCAGCAGATCCCACGGGGGTCTCTCCTACGAGCAGTACTTC	CASRSHGGLSYEQYF
TRBJ1-6	NA	TRBV9	TGTGCCAGCAGCCAGGACAGCACCACTTCACCCCTCCACTTT	CASSQDSTTSPLHF
TRBJ1-2	NA	TRBV28	TGTGCCAGCAGTTTTCCGACAGGACTTAACTATGGCTACACCTTC	CASSFPTGLNYGYTF
TRBJ1-2	TRBD1	TRBV5-4	TGTGCCAGCAGCTTGAGTACAGGGGCCTATGGCTACACCTTC	CASSLSTGAYGYTF
TRBJ2-1	TRBD2	TRBV28	TGTGCCAGCAGATCTTGGACTAGCGGCTCCTACAATGAGCAGTTCTTC	CASRSWTSGSYNEQFF